A single sample gave rise to the 15 T cell receptor beta chains below, sequenced in a study of cytotoxic CD8 clonotypes in ibrutinib-treated CLL. Profiling relied on immunoSEQ multiplex PCR, and the TCRdb table lists in-frame clones only, not all of them. This table has approximately 140,000 clones, around 93% appearing once. Specimen: PBMCs, collected after 12 months of ibrutinib treatment. The receptor source for this set is a human donor with chronic lymphocytic leukemia.

V is TRBV19 and J is TRBJ1-1; D remains unclear. Germline CDR1 reads LNHDA; CDR2 reads SQIVND (reference sequence). The V end was cut by 5 bases, the J end by 1 base, with 8 bases between. This CDR3 is 13 amino acids long. The DNA of the CDR3 is TGTGCCAGTAGTTCATCAGAGAACACTGAAGCTTTCTTT. Protein sequence: CASSSSENTEAFF. The complete variable domain, with remaining parts taken from reference TRBV19 and TRBJ1-1, reads DGGITQSPKYLFRKEGQNVTLSCEQNLNHDAMYWYRQDPGQGLRLIYYSQIVNDFQKGDIAEGYSVSREKKESFPLTVTSAQKNPTAFYLCASSSSENTEAFFGQGTRLTVV.

V gene TRBV30 combines with J gene TRBJ1-1, with TRBD1 identical over 7 bases. Germline CDR1 GTSNPN, CDR2 SVGIG (reference sequence). This CDR3 region has 14 residues. The V segment lost 5 bases and the J segment 4 bases; nucleotides outside the gene matches: 10. The CDR3 protein is CAWHKTGWVTEAFF. The CDR3, as DNA: TGTGCCTGGCACAAGACAGGGTGGGTCACTGAAGCTTTCTTT.

This chain connects TRBV4-2 to TRBJ2-7; tentative D call: TRBD1 (6 bases). Looked up from germline, CDR1 is LGHNA and CDR2 is YNFKEQ. V was cut by 1 base and J by 2 bases, with 15 bases left in between. CDR3 length equals 16 residues. The CDR3 DNA is TGTGCCAGCAGCCAAGCTTCCCAGGGGTTCGCCTACGAGCAGTACTTC. Protein sequence: CASSQASQGFAYEQYF.

This clone appeared a single time. The rearrangement links TRBV7-2 to TRBJ2-7; D unresolved. The CDR3 extends over 13 amino acids. Germline loops: CDR1 SGHTA, CDR2 FQGNSA. Trimming took 5 bases from V and 0 from J, leaving 8 bases between them. CDR3 loop: CASSAPSSYEQYF. Here the CDR3 DNA reads TGTGCCAGCAGCGCTCCTTCCTCCTACGAGCAGTACTTC.

The chain couples TRBV30 to TRBJ2-3; 11 bases map to TRBD2. Germline CDR1 and CDR2: GTSNPN and SVGIG (reference sequence). V gave up 0 bases and J gave up 2 bases; unmatched junction bases: 7. This CDR3 contains 17 residues. CDR3 residues: CAWSVSRTSGSTDTQYF. CDR3 nucleotide sequence: TGTGCCTGGAGTGTATCCCGGACTAGCGGGTCCACAGATACGCAGTATTTT.

The V call is TRBV19, the J call TRBJ2-1, with 7 bases identical to TRBD2. Germline CDR1 LNHDA, CDR2 SQIVND (reference sequence). This CDR3 is built from 16 residues. Trimming at V came to 6 bases and at J to 1 base, leaving 9 bases not matched to a gene. In DNA, the CDR3 is TGTGCCAGTAGCATTACAGCGGGAATTTCCTACAATGAGCAGTTCTTC. Translation gives CASSITAGISYNEQFF.

The chain carries TRBV5-1 and TRBJ2-5; TRBD1 matches at 10 bases. There are 14 residues in the CDR3. Unmatched junction bases numbered 4, after V lost 4 bases and J lost 4 bases. Per germline, CDR1 SGHRS and CDR2 YFSETQ. The chain's CDR3 is CASSRDRGLETQYF. CDR3 nucleotide sequence: TGCGCCAGCAGCCGCGACAGGGGGCTAGAGACCCAGTACTTC.

The rearrangement joins TRBV14 to TRBJ2-7; no clear D. The CDR3 extends over 14 amino acids. Germline CDR1 SGHDN, CDR2 FVKESK. The V gene lost 3 bases and the J gene lost 0 bases, with 9 bases spanning the gap. The CDR3 DNA is TGTGCCAGCAGCCATTGGACGGACTCCTACGAGCAGTACTTC. Translated: CASSHWTDSYEQYF.

This clone was seen a single time. The V gene is TRBV19, the J gene TRBJ2-6; D not resolved. CDR1 and CDR2 (germline): LNHDA, SQIVND (reference sequence). The CDR3 consists of 16 residues. V lost 1 base and J lost 0, with 7 bases in between. CDR3 nucleotides: TGTGCCAGTAGTATAGTCTCGGGCTCTGGGGCCAACGTCCTGACTTTC. Protein product: CASSIVSGSGANVLTF.

This clone was observed a single time. The chain recombines TRBV28 with TRBJ2-5, with D perhaps matching TRBD2 (6 bases). Germline loops: CDR1 MDHEN, CDR2 SYDVKM. The V gene lost 3 bases and the J gene lost 3 bases, with 8 bases spanning the gap. The CDR3 contains 13 residues. CDR3: CASSFGGEETQYF. The DNA of the CDR3 is TGTGCCAGCAGTTTCGGGGGAGAAGAGACCCAGTACTTC.

This chain's CDR3 is CASTVPGTYNEQFF. The CDR3 DNA reads as TGTGCCAGCACCGTCCCGGGAACATACAATGAGCAGTTCTTC. The V and J genes are TRBV28 and TRBJ2-1; D possibly corresponds to TRBD2 (5 bases). This CDR3 region has 14 residues. V dropped 7 bases and J dropped 4 bases, with 14 bases sitting between them. CDR1 MDHEN and CDR2 SYDVKM come from the germline V gene.

The rearrangement links TRBV28 to TRBJ2-7, with TRBD2 matching 7 bases. The CDR3 covers 15 residues. Germline CDR1 reads MDHEN; CDR2 reads SYDVKM. J was trimmed by 5 bases and V by 2 bases; bases with no gene match: 9. CDR3 in DNA: TGTGCCAGCAGTTTAGAGGTGGGAGGGGTCGACGAGCAGTACTTC. Protein product: CASSLEVGGVDEQYF.

This sequence joins TRBV7-9 and TRBJ1-4, with TRBD1 as a possible D gene (6 bases). Trimming pared 5 bases from V and 0 bases from J, leaving 16 bases between. CDR3 length equals 17 residues. Germline V lookup: CDR1 SEHNR, CDR2 FQNEAQ (reference sequence). The CDR3 is CASSPQGGFATNEKLFF. The CDR3 coding sequence is TGTGCCAGCAGCCCACAGGGAGGGTTCGCAACTAATGAAAAACTGTTTTTT.

Points on this clone: The junction departs from germline at one end; a sequencing error may be responsible. Written as DNA, the CDR3 is TGTGCTAGCAGCTGGGGGCAGGGAAACACCATATATTTT. Its protein product is CASSWGQGNTIYF. This chain uses TRBV7-7 with TRBJ1-3; tentative D call: TRBD1 (6 bases). The length of the CDR3 is 13 residues. CDR1 and CDR2 from the germline V gene are SSHAT and FNYEAQ (reference sequence).

The rearrangement uses TRBV6-4 and TRBJ2-7; the D is unclear. The length of the CDR3 is 13 residues. The ends were cut back, 6 bases at V and 7 bases at J, with 16 bases in the middle. Germline V CDR1 and CDR2: MRHNA, SNTAGT. Written as DNA, the CDR3 is TGTGCCAGCAGGGACGGACCGAAGGGAGAGCAGTACTTC. The encoded protein is CASRDGPKGEQYF.